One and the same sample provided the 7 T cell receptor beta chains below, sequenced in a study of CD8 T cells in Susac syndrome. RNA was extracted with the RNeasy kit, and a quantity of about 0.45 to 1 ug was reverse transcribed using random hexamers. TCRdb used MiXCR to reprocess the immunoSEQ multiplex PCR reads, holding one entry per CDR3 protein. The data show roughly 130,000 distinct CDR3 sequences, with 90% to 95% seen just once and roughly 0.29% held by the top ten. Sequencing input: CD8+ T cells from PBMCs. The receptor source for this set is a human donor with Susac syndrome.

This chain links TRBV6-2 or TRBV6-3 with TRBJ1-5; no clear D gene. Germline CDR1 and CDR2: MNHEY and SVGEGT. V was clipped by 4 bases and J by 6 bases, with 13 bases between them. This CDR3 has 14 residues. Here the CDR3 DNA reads TGTGCCAGCAGTTTTGATATAGCGGGTCAGCCCCAGCATTTT. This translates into CASSFDIAGQPQHF.

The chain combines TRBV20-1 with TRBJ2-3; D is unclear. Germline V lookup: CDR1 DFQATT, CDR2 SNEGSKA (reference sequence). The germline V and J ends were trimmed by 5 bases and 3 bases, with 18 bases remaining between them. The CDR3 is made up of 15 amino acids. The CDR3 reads CSACTAWSETDTQYF. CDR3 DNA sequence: TGCAGTGCTTGCACTGCTTGGAGTGAGACAGATACGCAGTATTTT.

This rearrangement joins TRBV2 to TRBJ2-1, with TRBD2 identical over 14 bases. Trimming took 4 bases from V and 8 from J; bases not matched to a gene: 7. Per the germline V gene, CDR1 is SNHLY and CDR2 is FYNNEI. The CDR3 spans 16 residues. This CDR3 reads CASSAWTSGGKDEQFF. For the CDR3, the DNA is TGTGCCAGCAGTGCCTGGACTAGCGGGGGGAAAGATGAGCAGTTCTTC.

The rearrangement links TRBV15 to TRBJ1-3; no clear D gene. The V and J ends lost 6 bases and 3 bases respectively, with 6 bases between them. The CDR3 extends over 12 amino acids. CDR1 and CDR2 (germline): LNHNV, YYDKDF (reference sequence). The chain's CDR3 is CATRGSGNTIYF. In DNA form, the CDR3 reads TGTGCCACCAGGGGTAGTGGAAACACCATATATTTT. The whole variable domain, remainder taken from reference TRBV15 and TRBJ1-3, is DAMVIQNPRYQVTQFGKPVTLSCSQTLNHNVMYWYQQKSSQAPKLLFHYYDKDFNNEADTPDNFQSRRPNTSFCFLDIRSPGLGDTAMYLCATRGSGNTIYFGEGSWLTVV.

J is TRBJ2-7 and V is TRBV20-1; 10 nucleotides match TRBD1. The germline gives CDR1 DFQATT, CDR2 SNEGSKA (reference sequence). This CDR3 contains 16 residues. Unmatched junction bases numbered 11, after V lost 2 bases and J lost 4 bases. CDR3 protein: CSARTDRDRGPYEQYF. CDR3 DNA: TGCAGTGCTAGAACTGATAGGGACAGGGGACCTTACGAGCAGTACTTC.

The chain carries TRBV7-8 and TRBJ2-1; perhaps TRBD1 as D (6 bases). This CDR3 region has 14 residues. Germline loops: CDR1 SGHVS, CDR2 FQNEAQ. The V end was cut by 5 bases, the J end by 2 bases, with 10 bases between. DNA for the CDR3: TGTGCCAGCAGCCGCGCAGGGGCCTACAATGAGCAGTTCTTC. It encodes CASSRAGAYNEQFF.

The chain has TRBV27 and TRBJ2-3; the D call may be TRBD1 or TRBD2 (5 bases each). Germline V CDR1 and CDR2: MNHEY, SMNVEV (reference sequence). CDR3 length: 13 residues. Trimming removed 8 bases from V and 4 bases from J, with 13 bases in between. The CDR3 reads CASGTLPADTQYF. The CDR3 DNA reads TGTGCCAGCGGGACCCTCCCAGCAGATACGCAGTATTTT.